In this sample, the clone carrying this T cell receptor beta chain turned up a few times. MiXCR was run by TCRdb on the 5' RACE reads, yielding one entry per CDR3 protein. The sample lists some 76,000 distinct CDR3 sequences; about 16% were seen once. This record belongs to a study of early T cells in non-severe SARS-CoV-2 infection. The CDR3 is 13 amino acids. CDR1 and CDR2 from the germline V gene are SQVTM and ANQGSEA. V lost 5 bases, J lost 5 bases, and 15 bases lay in between. This chain uses TRBV29-1 with TRBJ2-5; D is ambiguous. Sequencing used whole blood. The source of this sequence is an adult who was a healthcare worker with PCR-confirmed SARS-CoV-2 infection or an uninfected control (not recorded which). CDR3 protein: CSVLHDPAETQYF. The CDR3 nucleotides read TGCAGCGTTCTACACGATCCGGCGGAGACCCAGTACTTC.